This paragraph covers one TCR beta chain sequence. As yet, its antigen is unknown. The same CDR3 is also encoded by other DNA sequences in this sample. TCRdb's copy holds only in-frame clones and misses some; the assay was immunoSEQ multiplex PCR. The data show about 74,000 clones, roughly 80% seen once. Autoimmune disease history or systemic immunosuppression was exclusionary. The entry originates in a study of OX40 agonist ivuxolimab in advanced cancers. Study as a whole: Dosing consisted of intravenous ivuxolimab at 0.01 to 10 mg/kg every 2 weeks. Patients with prior anti-PD-1, anti-PD-L1 or anti-CTLA-4 therapy were eligible; about 41% had some. Notes on the study in general: Expanded clones were, on average, more numerous in CD8+ T cells than in CD4+.

This CDR3 contains 13 residues. Germline lookup yields CDR1 SGHAT and CDR2 FQNNGV. V was pared by 1 base and J by 4 bases, with 8 bases between. This specimen was CD4+ or CD8+ T cells sorted from blood, taken in a trial of the OX40 agonist ivuxolimab. The chain uses TRBV11-2 and TRBJ2-7, with D tentatively TRBD1 or TRBD2 (5 bases each). The clonotype comes from an adult with an advanced solid tumor such as melanoma, head and neck, liver or kidney cancer. CDR3 bases: TGTGCCAGCAGCTTAGGGGACGGTTACGAGCAGTACTTC. It codes for CASSLGDGYEQYF.